Listed below are T cell receptor beta chains from one sample, sequenced in a study of cytotoxic CD8 clonotypes in ibrutinib-treated CLL. Clones were sequenced by immunoSEQ multiplex PCR, and TCRdb holds only the in-frame ones, with some missing. Of roughly 220,000 clones listed, more than 65% were seen once; the top ten hold more than 4.5%. The specimen comprised PBMCs, sampled after 12 months of ibrutinib treatment. The receptors originated from a human donor with chronic lymphocytic leukemia. CDR3s include the opening cysteine and the closing phenylalanine or tryptophan.

>TRBJ2-2|TRBV6-5
CASSYSRLSNTGELFF
>TRBJ1-5|TRBV7-2
CASSRPRTGGGFSNQPQHF
>TRBJ2-3|TRBV28
CASSSPRGPTDTQYF
>TRBJ1-2|TRBV6-6
CASSSQGRGYTF
>TRBJ2-2|TRBV5-4
CASSGAGRRPHTGELFF
>TRBJ1-2|TRBV25-1
CASSESGEEGYTF
>TRBJ2-3|TRBV6-5
CASGEADTQYF
>TRBJ2-7|TRBV19
CASSIDPSGLKTEQYF
>TRBJ2-1|TRBV30
CAWTPVGFSYNEQFF
>TRBJ2-3|TRBV2
CASSKGVGSADTQYF
>TRBJ1-5|TRBV6-5
CASGRGGQPQHF
>TRBJ2-3|TRBV6-5
CASSYFPDTQYF
>TRBJ1-1|TRBV21-1
CASSIRDRNTEAFF